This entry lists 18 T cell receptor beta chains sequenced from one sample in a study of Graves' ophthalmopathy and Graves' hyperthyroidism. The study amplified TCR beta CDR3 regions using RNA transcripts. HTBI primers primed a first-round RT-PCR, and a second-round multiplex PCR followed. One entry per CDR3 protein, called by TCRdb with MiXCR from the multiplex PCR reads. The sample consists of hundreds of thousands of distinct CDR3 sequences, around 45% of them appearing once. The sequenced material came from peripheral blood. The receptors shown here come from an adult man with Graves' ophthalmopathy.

The CDR3 region is CASSQDLAGDEGYGYTF. The CDR3 DNA follows: TGTGCCAGCAGCCAAGATCTCGCAGGGGACGAGGGGTATGGCTACACCTTC. The chain recombines TRBV14 with TRBJ1-2, with D perhaps matching TRBD1 (6 bases). The CDR3 has 17 amino acids. V was pared by 0 bases and J by 5 bases, with 19 bases between. CDR1 SGHDN and CDR2 FVKESK come from the germline V gene.

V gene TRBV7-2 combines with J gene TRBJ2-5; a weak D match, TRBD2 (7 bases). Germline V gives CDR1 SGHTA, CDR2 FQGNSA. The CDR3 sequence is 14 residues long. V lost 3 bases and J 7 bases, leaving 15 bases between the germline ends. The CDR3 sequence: CASSLDGGGGTQYF. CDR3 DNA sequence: TGTGCCAGCAGCTTGGACGGGGGAGGGGGGACCCAGTACTTC.

CDR3: CASSLVQGDEKLFF. CDR3 sequence (DNA): TGTGCCAGCAGCTTAGTACAGGGAGATGAAAAACTGTTTTTT. The chain employs TRBV7-8 and TRBJ1-4; D is possibly TRBD1 (6 bases). V lost 1 base and J 6 bases, leaving 9 bases between the germline ends. Germline V lookup: CDR1 SGHVS, CDR2 FQNEAQ. There are 14 residues in the CDR3.

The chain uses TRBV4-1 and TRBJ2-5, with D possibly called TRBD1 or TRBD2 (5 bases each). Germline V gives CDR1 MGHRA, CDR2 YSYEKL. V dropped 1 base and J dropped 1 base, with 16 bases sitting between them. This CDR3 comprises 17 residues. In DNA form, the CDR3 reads TGCGCCAGCAGCCAAGTGGGTCGGGGAAGGGGCCAAGAGACCCAGTACTTC. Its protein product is CASSQVGRGRGQETQYF.

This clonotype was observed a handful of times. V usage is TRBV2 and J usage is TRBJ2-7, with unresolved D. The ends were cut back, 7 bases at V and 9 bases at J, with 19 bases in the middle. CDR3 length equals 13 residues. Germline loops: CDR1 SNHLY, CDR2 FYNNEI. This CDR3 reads CASNPRSGLGQYF. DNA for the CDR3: TGTGCCAGCAATCCCAGGTCGGGTCTGGGGCAGTACTTC.

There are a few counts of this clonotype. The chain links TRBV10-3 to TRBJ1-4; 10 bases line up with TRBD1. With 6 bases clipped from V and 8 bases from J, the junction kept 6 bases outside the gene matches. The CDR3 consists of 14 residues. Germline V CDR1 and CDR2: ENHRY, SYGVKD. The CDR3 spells CAIRGTGVGEKLFF. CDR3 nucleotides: TGTGCCATCAGGGGGACAGGGGTAGGGGAAAAACTGTTTTTT.

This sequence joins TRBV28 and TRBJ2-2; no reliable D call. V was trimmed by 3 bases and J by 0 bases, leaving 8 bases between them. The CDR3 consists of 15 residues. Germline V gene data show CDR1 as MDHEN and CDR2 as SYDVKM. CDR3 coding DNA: TGTGCCAGCAGTTTCGGCAGTGCGAACACCGGGGAGCTGTTTTTT. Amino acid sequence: CASSFGSANTGELFF.

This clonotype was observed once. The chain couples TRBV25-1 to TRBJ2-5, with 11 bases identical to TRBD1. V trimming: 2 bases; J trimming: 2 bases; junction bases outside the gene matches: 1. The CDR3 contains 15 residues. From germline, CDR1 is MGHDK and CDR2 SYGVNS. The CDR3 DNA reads TGTGCCAGCAGTGAAGGGGACAGGGGGCAAGAGACCCAGTACTTC. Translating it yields CASSEGDRGQETQYF.

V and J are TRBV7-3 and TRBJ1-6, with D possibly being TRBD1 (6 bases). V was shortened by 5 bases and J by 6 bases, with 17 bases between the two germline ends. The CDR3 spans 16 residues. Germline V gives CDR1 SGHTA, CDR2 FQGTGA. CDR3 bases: TGTGCCAGCAGCCTCAGCGGGACAAAGGGTAATTCACCCCTCCACTTT. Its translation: CASSLSGTKGNSPLHF.

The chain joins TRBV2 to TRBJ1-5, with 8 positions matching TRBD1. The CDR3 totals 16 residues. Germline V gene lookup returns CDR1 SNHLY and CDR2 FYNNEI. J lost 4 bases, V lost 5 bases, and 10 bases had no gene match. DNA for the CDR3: TGTGCCAGCAGTTCTCTCGGACAGGGCCGAAATCAGCCCCAGCATTTT. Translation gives CASSSLGQGRNQPQHF.

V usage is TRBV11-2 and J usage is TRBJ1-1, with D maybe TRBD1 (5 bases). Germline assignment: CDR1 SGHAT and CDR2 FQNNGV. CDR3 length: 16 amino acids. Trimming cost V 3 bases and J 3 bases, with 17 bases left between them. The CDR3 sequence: CASSFIGRDGDTEAFF. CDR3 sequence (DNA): TGTGCCAGCAGCTTCATTGGCAGGGACGGGGACACTGAAGCTTTCTTT.

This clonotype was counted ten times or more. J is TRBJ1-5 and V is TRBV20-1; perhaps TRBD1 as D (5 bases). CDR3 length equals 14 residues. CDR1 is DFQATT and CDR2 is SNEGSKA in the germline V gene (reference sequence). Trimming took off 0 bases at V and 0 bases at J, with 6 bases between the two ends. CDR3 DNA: TGCAGTGCTAGAGATACAGGTAGCAATCAGCCCCAGCATTTT. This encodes CSARDTGSNQPQHF.

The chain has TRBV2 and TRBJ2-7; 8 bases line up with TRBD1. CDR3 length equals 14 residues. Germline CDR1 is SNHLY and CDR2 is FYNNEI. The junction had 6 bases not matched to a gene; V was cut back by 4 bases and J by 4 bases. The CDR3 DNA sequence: TGTGCCAGCAGTGGCCAGGGGGCGGTTTACGAGCAGTACTTC. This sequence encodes CASSGQGAVYEQYF.

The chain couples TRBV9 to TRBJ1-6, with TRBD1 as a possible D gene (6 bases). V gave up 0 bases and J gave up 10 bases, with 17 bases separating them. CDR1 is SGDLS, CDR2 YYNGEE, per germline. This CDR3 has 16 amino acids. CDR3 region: CASSVGPQGSDSPLHF. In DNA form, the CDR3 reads TGTGCCAGCAGCGTAGGTCCCCAGGGGTCTGACTCACCCCTCCACTTT.

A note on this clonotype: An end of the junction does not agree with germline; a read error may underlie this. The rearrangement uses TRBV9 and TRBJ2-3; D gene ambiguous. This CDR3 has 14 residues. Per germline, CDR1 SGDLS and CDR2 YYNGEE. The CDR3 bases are TGCGCCAGCAGCCCGTGGGGATCGAGAGATACGCAGTATTTT. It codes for CASSPWGSRDTQYF. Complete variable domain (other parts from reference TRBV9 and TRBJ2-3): DSGVTQTPKHLITATGQRVTLRCSPRSGDLSVYWYQQSLDQGLQFLIQYYNGEERAKGNILERFSAQQFPDLHSELNLSSLELGDSALYFCASSPWGSRDTQYFGPGTRLTVL.

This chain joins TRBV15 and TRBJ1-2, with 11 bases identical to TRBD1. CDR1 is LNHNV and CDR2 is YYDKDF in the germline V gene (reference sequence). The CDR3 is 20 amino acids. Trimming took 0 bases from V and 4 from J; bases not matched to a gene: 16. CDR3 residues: CATSRESPLGQGASSYGYTF. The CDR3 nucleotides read TGTGCCACCAGCAGAGAATCCCCCCTCGGACAGGGGGCTTCTAGCTATGGCTACACCTTC. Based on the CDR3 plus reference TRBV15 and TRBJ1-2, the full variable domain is DAMVIQNPRYQVTQFGKPVTLSCSQTLNHNVMYWYQQKSSQAPKLLFHYYDKDFNNEADTPDNFQSRRPNTSFCFLDIRSPGLGDTAMYLCATSRESPLGQGASSYGYTFGSGTRLTVV.

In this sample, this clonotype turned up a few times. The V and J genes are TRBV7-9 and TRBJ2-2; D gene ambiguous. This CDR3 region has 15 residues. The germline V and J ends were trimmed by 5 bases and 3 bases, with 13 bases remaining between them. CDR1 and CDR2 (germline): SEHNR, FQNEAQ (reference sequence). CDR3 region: CASSPGQSYTGELFF. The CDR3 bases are TGTGCCAGCAGCCCGGGCCAGAGCTACACCGGGGAGCTGTTTTTT.

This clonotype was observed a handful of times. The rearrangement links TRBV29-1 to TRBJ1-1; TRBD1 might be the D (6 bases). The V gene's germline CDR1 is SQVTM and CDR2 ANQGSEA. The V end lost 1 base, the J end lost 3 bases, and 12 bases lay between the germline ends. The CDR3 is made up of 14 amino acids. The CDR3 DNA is TGCAGCGTTGAAGCAACAGGGCTCTACACTGAAGCTTTCTTT. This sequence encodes CSVEATGLYTEAFF.